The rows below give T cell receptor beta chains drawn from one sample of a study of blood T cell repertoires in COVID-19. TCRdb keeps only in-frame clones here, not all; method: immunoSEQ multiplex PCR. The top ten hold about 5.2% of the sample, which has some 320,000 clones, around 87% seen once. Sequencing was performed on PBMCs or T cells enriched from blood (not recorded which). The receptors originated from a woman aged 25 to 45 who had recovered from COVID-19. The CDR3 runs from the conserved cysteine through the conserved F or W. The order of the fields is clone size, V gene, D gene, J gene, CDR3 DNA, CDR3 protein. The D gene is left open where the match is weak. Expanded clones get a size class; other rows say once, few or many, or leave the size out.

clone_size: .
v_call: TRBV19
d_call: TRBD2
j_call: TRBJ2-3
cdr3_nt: TGTGCCAGTAGTACGACTAGCGGACGCACAGATACGCAGTATTTT
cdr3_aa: CASSTTSGRTDTQYF

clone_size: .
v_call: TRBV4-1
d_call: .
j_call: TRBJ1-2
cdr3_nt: TGCGCCAGCACGACAGACAGTCACTATGGCTACACCTTC
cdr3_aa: CASTTDSHYGYTF

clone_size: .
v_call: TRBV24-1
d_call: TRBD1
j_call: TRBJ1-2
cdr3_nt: TGTGCCACCAGTGATTGGGGGACAGGGGGTGTCTATGGCTACACCTTC
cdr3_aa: CATSDWGTGGVYGYTF

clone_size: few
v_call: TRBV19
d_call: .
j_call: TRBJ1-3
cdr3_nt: TGTGCCAGTACCCCCAGGACAGTTTCCTCTGGAAACACCATATATTTT
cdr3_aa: CASTPRTVSSGNTIYF

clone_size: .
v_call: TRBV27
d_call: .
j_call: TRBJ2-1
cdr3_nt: TGTGCCAGCAGCTCACAGGGCTCCTACAATGAGCAGTTCTTC
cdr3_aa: CASSSQGSYNEQFF

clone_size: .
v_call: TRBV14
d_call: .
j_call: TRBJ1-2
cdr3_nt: TGTGCCAGCAGCCAAGTTCGTTCAACAGCCGATGGCTACACCTTC
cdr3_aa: CASSQVRSTADGYTF

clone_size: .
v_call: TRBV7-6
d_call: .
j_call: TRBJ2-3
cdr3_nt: TGTGCCAGCAGCCCAAATCCCCGGGATACGCAGTATTTT
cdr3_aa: CASSPNPRDTQYF

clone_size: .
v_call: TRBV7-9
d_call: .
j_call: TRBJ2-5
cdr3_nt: TGTGCCAGCAGCTCTACAAAGGACATACAAAGGGGAGAGACCCAGTACTTC
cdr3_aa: CASSSTKDIQRGETQYF

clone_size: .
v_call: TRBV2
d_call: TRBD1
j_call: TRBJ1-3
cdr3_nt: TGTGCCAGCAGCCAGGACAGGGGCAGGGGAAACACCATATATTTT
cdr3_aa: CASSQDRGRGNTIYF

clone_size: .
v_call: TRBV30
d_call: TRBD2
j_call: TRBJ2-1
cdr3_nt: TGTGCCTGGAGACCCAGCGGGGCCTCGTTTCGCTCCTACAATGAGCAGTTCTTC
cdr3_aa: CAWRPSGASFRSYNEQFF

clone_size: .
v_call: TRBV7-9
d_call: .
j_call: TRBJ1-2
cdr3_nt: TGTGCCAGCAGCGATAGACAGGCCCTCTATGGCTACACCTTC
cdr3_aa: CASSDRQALYGYTF

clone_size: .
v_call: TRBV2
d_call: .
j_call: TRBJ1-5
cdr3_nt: TGTGCCAGCAGTGAAGACGGGGTATCTGGCCAGCCCCAGCATTTT
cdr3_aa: CASSEDGVSGQPQHF

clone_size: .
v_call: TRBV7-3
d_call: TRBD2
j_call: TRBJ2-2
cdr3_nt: TGTGCCAGCAGCCTAGGGACTAGCGGACACACCGGGGAGCTGTTTTTT
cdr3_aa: CASSLGTSGHTGELFF

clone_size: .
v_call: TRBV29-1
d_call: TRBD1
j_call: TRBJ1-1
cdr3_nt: TGCAGCGTTGAGGGACAGGGCGGCACTGAAGCTTTCTTT
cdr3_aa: CSVEGQGGTEAFF

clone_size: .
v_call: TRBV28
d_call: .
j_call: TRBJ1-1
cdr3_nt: TGTGCCAGCAGGGCCCAGGGTCTTACTGAAGCTTTCTTT
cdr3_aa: CASRAQGLTEAFF

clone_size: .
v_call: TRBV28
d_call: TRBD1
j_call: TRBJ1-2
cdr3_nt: TGTGCCAGCAGAATCCGGGACAGTTCTAACTATGGCTACACCTTC
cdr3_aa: CASRIRDSSNYGYTF

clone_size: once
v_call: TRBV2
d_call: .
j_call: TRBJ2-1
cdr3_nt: TGTGCCAGCAAGAATCCACGGTGGGAGCAGTTCTTC
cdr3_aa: CASKNPRWEQFF